This entry describes one T cell receptor (beta chain). V was cut by 0 bases and J by 5 bases, with 13 bases left in between. Germline V lookup: CDR1 GTSNPN, CDR2 SVGIG (reference sequence). The CDR3 covers 14 residues. This record belongs to a study of blood T cell repertoires in COVID-19. Study-wide background: Acute-phase and convalescent COVID-19 samples originated in the United States, Italy and Spain. In each case, the material was cDNA or gDNA derived from T cells, B-cell-depleted T cells, or PBMCs.

Under the authors' procedure: It was from reference gene primer amplification that nucleated cell counts were estimated. Only in-frame clones appear in the TCRdb table, and some are missing; sequencing was by immunoSEQ multiplex PCR. The DNA was the basis for D and trimming; V, J and clone size are from that table. The profile shows about 170,000 clones, just under 85% of them singletons. Enrolment of Seattle patients took place during active infection, and they were followed longitudinally. Sequencing used peripheral blood. The rearrangement uses TRBV30 and TRBJ1-1, with D maybe TRBD1 (6 bases). The clonotype originates from a woman older than 75 with COVID-19, enrolled during active disease. The CDR3 region is CAWSVIQGTTEAFF. The CDR3 DNA is TGTGCCTGGAGTGTAATACAGGGAACTACTGAAGCTTTCTTT.